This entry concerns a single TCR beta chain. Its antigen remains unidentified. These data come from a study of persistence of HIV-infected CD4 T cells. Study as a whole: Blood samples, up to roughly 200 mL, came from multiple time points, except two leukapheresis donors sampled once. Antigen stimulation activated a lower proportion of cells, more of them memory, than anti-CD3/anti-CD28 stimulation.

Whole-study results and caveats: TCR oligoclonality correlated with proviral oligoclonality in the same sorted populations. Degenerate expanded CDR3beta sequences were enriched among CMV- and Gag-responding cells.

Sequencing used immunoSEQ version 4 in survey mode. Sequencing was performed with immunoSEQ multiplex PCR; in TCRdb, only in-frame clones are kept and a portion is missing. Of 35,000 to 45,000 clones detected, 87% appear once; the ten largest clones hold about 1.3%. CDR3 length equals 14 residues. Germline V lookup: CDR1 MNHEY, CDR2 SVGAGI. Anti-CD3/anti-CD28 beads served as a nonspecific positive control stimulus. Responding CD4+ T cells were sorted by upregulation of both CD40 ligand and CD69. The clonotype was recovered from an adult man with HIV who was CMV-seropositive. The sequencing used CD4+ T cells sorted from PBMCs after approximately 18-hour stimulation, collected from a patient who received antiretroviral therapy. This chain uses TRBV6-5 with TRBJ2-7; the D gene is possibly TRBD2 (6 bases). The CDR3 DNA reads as TGTGCTACCCGATGGCAGGGAGGACCCTACGAGCAGTACTTC. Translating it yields CATRWQGGPYEQYF.